These 12 T cell receptor beta chains came from one sample sequenced in a study of Ad26.COV2.S vaccination and SARS-CoV-2 variants. Stated treatment: 15 to 20 received Ad26.COV2.S at low or high dose, single or two shots; a few received placebo; per-sample allocation not given. Sample collection was performed on day 63 after the first vaccine or placebo injection. TCRdb's table, derived via immunoSEQ multiplex PCR, lists solely in-frame clones and lacks some. This table holds around 450,000 clones, 89% found once. The input for sequencing was peripheral blood, taken in a trial of Ad26.COV2.S vaccine versus placebo. The receptors originated from a person between 18 and 59 years old who received the Ad26.COV2.S COVID-19 vaccine or a placebo.

The V gene is TRBV11-2, the J gene TRBJ1-1; the D is unclear. Looked up from germline, CDR1 is SGHAT and CDR2 is FQNNGV. The V end was cut by 8 bases, the J end by 6 bases, with 16 bases between. The CDR3 is made up of 13 amino acids. The DNA for the CDR3 is TGTGCCAGCTTGCTCCGAGAGGATTCTGAAGCTTTCTTT. Encoded protein: CASLLREDSEAFF.

The chain combines TRBV6-5 with TRBJ1-5; 7 bases agree with TRBD1. The CDR3 loop spans 15 amino acids. J was trimmed by 6 bases and V by 6 bases; bases with no gene match: 11. CDR1 is MNHEY and CDR2 is SVGAGI in the germline V gene. The DNA of the CDR3 is TGTGCCAGCAGGGCTGACAGGGTGGTAACTCAGCCCCAGCATTTT. Translated: CASRADRVVTQPQHF.

The rearrangement links TRBV6-5 to TRBJ1-4, with TRBD1 as a possible D gene (6 bases). Germline CDR1 is MNHEY and CDR2 is SVGAGI. The CDR3 consists of 15 residues. Trimming pared 4 bases from V and 0 bases from J, leaving 9 bases between. CDR3 nucleotides: TGTGCCAGCAGTTCACGACAGGCAACTAATGAAAAACTGTTTTTT. It codes for CASSSRQATNEKLFF.

The chain recombines TRBV29-1 with TRBJ2-1; no clear D gene. The CDR3 covers 13 residues. The germline V gene has CDR1 SQVTM and CDR2 ANQGSEA. V lost 3 bases to trimming and J lost 7 bases, with 13 bases between them. CDR3 sequence reads: CSVEGAPRNEQFF. The CDR3, as DNA: TGCAGCGTTGAGGGCGCCCCTCGGAATGAGCAGTTCTTC.

This clone was seen only once. CDR3 protein: CASSLVYGETQYF. CDR3 DNA sequence: TGTGCCAGCAGCTTAGTTTATGGGGAGACCCAGTACTTC. V and J are TRBV7-2 and TRBJ2-7; D is uncertain. The last part of the DNA fits TRBJ2-5 better; the J call may be wrong. Looked up from germline, CDR1 is SGHTA and CDR2 is FQGNSA. The CDR3 covers 13 residues.

The chain links TRBV10-3 to TRBJ1-5; tentatively, D is TRBD1 (5 bases). V was pared by 10 bases and J by 2 bases, with 15 bases between. The CDR3 length is 14 residues. Germline loops: CDR1 ENHRY, CDR2 SYGVKD. The DNA for the CDR3 is TGTGCCAGTACCGGGACCTTAGGCAATCAGCCCCAGCATTTT. This gives the protein CASTGTLGNQPQHF.

This clone has more than one count but fewer than ten. The rearrangement uses TRBV27 and TRBJ2-7; D is perhaps TRBD2 (7 bases). Germline-derived CDR1 and CDR2 are MNHEY and SMNVEV (reference sequence). The CDR3 extends over 14 amino acids. The ends were cut back, 7 bases at V and 6 bases at J, with 19 bases in the middle. The CDR3 nucleotides read TGTGCCAGCAAAATCCAAGGGGGAGGGCTCGAGCAGTACTTC. This gives the protein CASKIQGGGLEQYF.

The chain joins TRBV7-9 to TRBJ2-7, with unresolved D. The CDR3 runs 13 residues. Trimming removed 2 bases at V and 5 bases at J, with 10 bases between. The germline V gene encodes CDR1 SEHNR and CDR2 FQNEAQ (reference sequence). The CDR3: CASSLLRRNEQYV. The CDR3 DNA follows: TGTGCCAGCAGCTTATTGCGACGGAACGAGCAGTACGTC.

In this sample, this clone turned up once. This rearrangement joins TRBV6-5 to TRBJ2-7; D might be TRBD1 (7 bases). Trimming stripped 6 bases from V and 0 bases from J, with 12 bases between. There are 14 residues in the CDR3. Germline CDR1 and CDR2: MNHEY and SVGAGI. The CDR3 nucleotides read TGTGCCAGCAGGGTGCAGGGGGGCTCCTACGAGCAGTACTTC. It specifies CASRVQGGSYEQYF.

This chain joins TRBV11-2 and TRBJ1-2, with D tentatively TRBD1 (5 bases). This CDR3 region has 17 residues. Germline V CDR1 and CDR2: SGHAT, FQNNGV. The V end lost 0 bases, the J end lost 2 bases, and 16 bases lay between the germline ends. CDR3 protein: CASSLDFLGRENYGYTF. CDR3 sequence (DNA): TGTGCCAGCAGCTTAGATTTTTTAGGCAGGGAGAACTATGGCTACACCTTC.

This chain links TRBV5-1 with TRBJ1-1; 12 bases align to TRBD1. Looked up from germline, CDR1 is SGHRS and CDR2 is YFSETQ. J gave up 6 bases and V 4 bases, and 7 bases lay outside the gene matches. The CDR3 length is 15 residues. The DNA of the CDR3 is TGCGCCAGCAGCACCGGGACAGGGGGCTCGGCTGAAGCTTTCTTT. This codes for CASSTGTGGSAEAFF. Drawing the rest from reference TRBV5-1 and TRBJ1-1, the complete variable domain is KAGVTQTPRYLIKTRGQQVTLSCSPISGHRSVSWYQQTPGQGLQFLFEYFSETQRNKGNFPGRFSGRQFSNSRSEMNVSTLELGDSALYLCASSTGTGGSAEAFFGQGTRLTVV.

The sample holds one count of this clone. The chain employs TRBV29-1 and TRBJ1-2; 9 bases are a match to TRBD1. The length of the CDR3 is 14 residues. Trimming removed 6 bases from V and 6 bases from J; junction bases left unmatched: 11. CDR1 is SQVTM and CDR2 is ANQGSEA in the germline V gene. The CDR3 protein is CSVHPRQGGNGYTF. CDR3 nucleotide sequence: TGCAGCGTACACCCGCGACAGGGGGGGAATGGCTACACCTTC.